Below are 20 T cell receptor beta chains sequenced from a single sample in a study of CD8+ T cells in alopecia areata. Regarding treatment: oral pan-JAK inhibitor, 5-10 mg twice daily. Reverse transcribed after extraction, RNA yielded cDNA as the sequencing template. Generated by immunoSEQ multiplex PCR, the TCRdb table keeps only in-frame clones and is missing some. This sample carries around 180,000 clones, under 80% of them seen once, and the ten largest clones take 1.3%. Sequenced here: CD4+ T cells sorted from blood, sampled around week 49, from a patient treated with tofacitinib. These receptors all stem from a human donor with alopecia areata.

This chain connects TRBV11-3 to TRBJ2-3, with D possibly TRBD2 on 6 matching bases. Germline assignment: CDR1 SGHNT and CDR2 YENEEA. This CDR3 region has 15 residues. The ends were cut back, 5 bases at V and 0 bases at J, with 12 bases in the middle. The CDR3 coding sequence is TGTGCCAGCAGCCCCGGACTACCCAGCACAGATACGCAGTATTTT. It yields the protein CASSPGLPSTDTQYF.

The V and J genes are TRBV29-1 and TRBJ1-2; tentatively, D is TRBD1 (5 bases). Trimming pared 6 bases from V and 8 bases from J, leaving 13 bases between. The CDR3 is made up of 11 amino acids. CDR1 SQVTM and CDR2 ANQGSEA come from the germline V gene. This CDR3 is CSVAGMGGYTF. CDR3 nucleotides: TGCAGCGTAGCAGGGATGGGGGGCTACACCTTC.

This clone was seen only a few times. The chain has TRBV2 and TRBJ1-1; D remains ambiguous. The V gene's germline CDR1 is SNHLY and CDR2 FYNNEI. CDR3 length: 12 amino acids. V lost 0 bases and J lost 11, with 10 bases in between. The CDR3 nucleotides read TGTGCCAGCAGTGAAGCGAGAAGCGAGGCTTTCTTT. This gives the protein CASSEARSEAFF.

The table lists this clone with a few counts. CDR3 region: CASSLGQGIYGYTF. CDR3 sequence (DNA): TGCGCCAGCAGCTTGGGACAGGGCATCTATGGCTACACCTTC. The chain uses TRBV5-1 and TRBJ1-2, with 7 bases fitting TRBD1. In germline, CDR1 is SGHRS, CDR2 YFSETQ. The CDR3 covers 14 residues. V shed 0 bases and J 4 bases; nucleotides not matched to a gene: 3.

The gene calls are TRBV6-6 and TRBJ2-7, with TRBD1 matching over 8 bases. Germline V gene lookup returns CDR1 MNHNY and CDR2 SVGAGI (reference sequence). V gave up 6 bases and J gave up 4 bases; unmatched junction bases: 11. The CDR3 spans 15 residues. CDR3 region: CASSLTGASTYEQYF. The CDR3, as DNA: TGTGCCAGCAGCCTGACAGGGGCGTCTACGTACGAGCAGTACTTC.

The DNA for the CDR3 is TGTGCCACCGATCCGGGACAGGACCAACGAGATAGGTTCTTC. Amino acids: CATDPGQDQRDRFF. The V gene is TRBV15, the J gene TRBJ2-1; 8 bases line up with TRBD1. In germline, CDR1 is LNHNV, CDR2 YYDKDF (reference sequence). This CDR3 region has 14 residues. V was clipped by 8 bases and J by 15 bases; unmatched bases: 18.

This sequence joins TRBV5-1 and TRBJ2-5; TRBD1 is a possible D gene (6 bases). CDR1 and CDR2 from the germline V gene are SGHRS and YFSETQ. V lost 4 bases, J lost 1 base, and 11 bases lay in between. The CDR3 runs 14 residues. This chain's CDR3 is CASSQSGAQETQYF. The CDR3 nucleotides are TGCGCCAGCAGCCAGTCAGGGGCCCAAGAGACCCAGTACTTC.

This clone showed up many times. One junction end does not reproduce the germline sequence, and a read error may be involved. The rearrangement uses TRBV7-8 and TRBJ1-2; D remains ambiguous. Germline-derived CDR1 and CDR2 are SGHVS and FQNEAQ. The CDR3 length is 13 residues. The CDR3 here is CASSLARGYGYTF. CDR3 DNA sequence: TGTGCCAGCAGCCTAGCTCGGGGCTATGGCTACACCTTC.

This clone was seen a handful of times. The chain is built from TRBV6-5 and TRBJ1-2, with D perhaps matching TRBD1 (6 bases). Germline assignment: CDR1 MNHEY and CDR2 SVGAGI. This CDR3 has 15 amino acids. Trimming removed 10 bases at V and 4 bases at J, with 22 bases between. CDR3 sequence reads: CATRSGAGRAYGYTF. The CDR3 DNA follows: TGTGCCACCCGCTCAGGGGCAGGGAGGGCCTATGGCTACACCTTC.

The rearrangement uses TRBV7-2 and TRBJ1-2; D is undetermined. Germline assignment: CDR1 SGHTA and CDR2 FQGNSA. Trimming removed 1 base from V and 2 bases from J, with 8 bases in between. The length of the CDR3 is 14 residues. CDR3 sequence: CASSLGLQNYGYTF. CDR3 coding DNA: TGTGCCAGCAGCTTAGGATTACAGAACTATGGCTACACCTTC.

The chain couples TRBV4-3 to TRBJ1-4; D remains ambiguous. The CDR3 length is 12 residues. Germline values: CDR1 LGHNA, CDR2 YSLEER. V was trimmed by 1 base and J by 7 bases, leaving 4 bases between them. CDR3 sequence reads: CASSQVGEKLFF. The DNA of the CDR3 is TGCGCCAGCAGCCAAGTGGGTGAAAAACTGTTTTTT.

There are many counts of this clone. V is TRBV4-3 and J is TRBJ1-2; D is undetermined. The CDR3 contains 14 residues. CDR1 and CDR2 (germline): LGHNA, YSLEER. V was shortened by 2 bases and J by 3 bases, with 10 bases between the two germline ends. The CDR3 reads CASSQRSGDYGYTF. The CDR3 DNA sequence: TGCGCCAGCAGCCAACGCAGTGGCGACTATGGCTACACCTTC.

This clone has more than one count but fewer than ten. This chain links TRBV29-1 with TRBJ1-2; 9 bases agree with TRBD1. Germline loops: CDR1 SQVTM, CDR2 ANQGSEA. The CDR3 contains 14 residues. V lost 5 bases, J lost 4 bases, and 8 bases stayed unmatched. The CDR3 loop is CSVFATGGFYGYTF. As DNA, the CDR3 is TGCAGCGTTTTTGCGACAGGGGGTTTCTATGGCTACACCTTC.

This rearrangement joins TRBV4-3 to TRBJ2-2, with D possibly being TRBD2 (6 bases). This CDR3 region has 17 residues. V gave up 3 bases and J gave up 1 base, with 15 bases separating them. Per germline, CDR1 LGHNA and CDR2 YSLEER. CDR3 residues: CASSQVGAGGNTGELFF. As DNA, the CDR3 is TGCGCCAGCAGCCAGGTGGGAGCCGGGGGGAACACCGGGGAGCTGTTTTTT.

J is TRBJ2-2 and V is TRBV6-5; D might be TRBD2 (7 bases). The germline V gene has CDR1 MNHEY and CDR2 SVGAGI. This CDR3 is built from 14 residues. V dropped 6 bases and J dropped 4 bases, with 12 bases sitting between them. The chain's CDR3 is CASRGGLPTGELFF. The CDR3 DNA reads TGTGCCAGCAGAGGGGGACTACCCACCGGGGAGCTGTTTTTT.

The rearrangement links TRBV14 to TRBJ1-1; D is uncertain. The CDR3 contains 15 residues. The germline V gene encodes CDR1 SGHDN and CDR2 FVKESK. Between the trimmed V and J ends, which lost 5 bases and 0 bases, there was a span of 13 bases. CDR3 in DNA: TGTGCCAGCAGCGAAGCATCAGGAATGAACACTGAAGCTTTCTTT. It is translated as CASSEASGMNTEAFF.

This rearrangement joins TRBV29-1 to TRBJ2-1; 10 bases are shared with TRBD1. The CDR3 extends over 13 amino acids. V gave up 3 bases and J gave up 6 bases; unmatched junction bases: 2. CDR1 is SQVTM, CDR2 ANQGSEA, per germline. As DNA, the CDR3 is TGCAGCGTTGACGACAGGGGGCCCAATGAGCAGTTCTTC. This encodes CSVDDRGPNEQFF.

This clone was seen only a few times. The chain is built from TRBV5-6 and TRBJ2-2; D gene uncertain. This CDR3 has 13 amino acids. The ends were cut back, 6 bases at V and 6 bases at J, with 12 bases in the middle. CDR1 is SGHDT, CDR2 YYEEEE, per germline. The CDR3 region is CASNLPASGELFF. The CDR3 region has the DNA TGTGCCAGCAATCTTCCAGCGTCCGGGGAGCTGTTTTTT.

The chain carries TRBV27 and TRBJ1-6; maybe TRBD1 (5 bases). Looked up from germline, CDR1 is MNHEY and CDR2 is SMNVEV (reference sequence). Trimming shortened V by 6 bases and J by 7 bases, and 13 bases separated the two germline ends. The CDR3 runs 14 residues. Here the CDR3 reads CASRPPGHNSPLHF. For the CDR3, the DNA is TGTGCCAGCAGACCACCGGGGCACAATTCACCCCTCCACTTT.

This clone was seen just once. The V and J genes are TRBV5-4 and TRBJ1-1; the D gene is possibly TRBD1 (6 bases). Germline CDR1 is SGHNT and CDR2 is YYREEE (reference sequence). The germline V and J ends were trimmed by 2 bases and 5 bases, with 13 bases remaining between them. The CDR3 is 14 amino acids. The CDR3 protein is CASSFVGARTEAFF. The DNA of the CDR3 is TGTGCCAGCAGCTTCGTGGGGGCTAGGACTGAAGCTTTCTTT.